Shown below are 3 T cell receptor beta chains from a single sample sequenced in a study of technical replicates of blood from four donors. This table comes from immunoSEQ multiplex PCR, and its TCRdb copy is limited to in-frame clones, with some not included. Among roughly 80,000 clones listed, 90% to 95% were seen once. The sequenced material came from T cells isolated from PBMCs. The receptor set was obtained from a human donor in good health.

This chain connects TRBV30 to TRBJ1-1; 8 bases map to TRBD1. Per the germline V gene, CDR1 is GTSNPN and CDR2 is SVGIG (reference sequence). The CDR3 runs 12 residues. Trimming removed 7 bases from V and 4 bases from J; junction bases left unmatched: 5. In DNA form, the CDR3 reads TGTGCCTTGGGACAGGAGGGCACTGAAGCTTTCTTT. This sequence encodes CALGQEGTEAFF.

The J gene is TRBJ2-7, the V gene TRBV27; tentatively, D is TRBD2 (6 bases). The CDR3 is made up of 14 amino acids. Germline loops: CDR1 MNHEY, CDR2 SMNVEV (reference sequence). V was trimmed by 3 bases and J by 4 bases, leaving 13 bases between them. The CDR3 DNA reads TGTGCCAGCAGTTTTGTGGACGGGAGTTACGAGCAGTACTTC. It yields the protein CASSFVDGSYEQYF.

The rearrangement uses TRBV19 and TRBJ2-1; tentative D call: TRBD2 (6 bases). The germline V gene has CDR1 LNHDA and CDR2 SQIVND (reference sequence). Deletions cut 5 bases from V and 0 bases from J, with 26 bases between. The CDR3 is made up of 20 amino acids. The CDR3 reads CASSSSGGVGVFSSYNEQFF. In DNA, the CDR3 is TGTGCCAGTAGTTCCTCCGGCGGGGTAGGAGTTTTCAGCTCCTACAATGAGCAGTTCTTC.